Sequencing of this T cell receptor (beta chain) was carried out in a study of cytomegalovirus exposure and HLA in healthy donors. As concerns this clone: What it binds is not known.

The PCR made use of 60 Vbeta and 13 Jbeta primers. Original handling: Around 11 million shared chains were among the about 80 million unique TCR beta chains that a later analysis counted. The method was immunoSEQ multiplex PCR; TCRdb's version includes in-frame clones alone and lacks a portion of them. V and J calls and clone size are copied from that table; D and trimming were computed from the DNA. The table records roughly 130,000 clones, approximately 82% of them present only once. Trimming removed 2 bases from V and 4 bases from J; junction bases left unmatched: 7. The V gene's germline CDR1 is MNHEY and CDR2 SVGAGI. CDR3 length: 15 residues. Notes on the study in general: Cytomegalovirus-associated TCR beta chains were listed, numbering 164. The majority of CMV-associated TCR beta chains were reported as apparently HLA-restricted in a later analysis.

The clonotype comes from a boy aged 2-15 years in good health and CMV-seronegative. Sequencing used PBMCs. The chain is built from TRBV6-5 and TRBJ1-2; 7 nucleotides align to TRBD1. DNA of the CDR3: TGTGCCAGCAGTTACCGCAGGGGGAAGGGCTATGGCTACACCTTC. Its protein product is CASSYRRGKGYGYTF.